This entry features one T cell receptor beta chain sequence. The antigen is unknown. The CDR3 is 14 amino acids. V lost 4 bases, J lost 8 bases, and 16 bases lay in between. The V gene's germline CDR1 is SGHRS and CDR2 YFSETQ. The data were taken from a study of shared clonotypes between healthy human individuals. CD45RO-negative, CCR7-selected cells formed the naive CD8 fraction, which excluded terminally differentiated effector memory CD45RA+ cells. The authors loaded about 200 ng DNA, tens of thousands of T cell genomes, into sorted-subset replicate PCRs. Profiling relied on immunoSEQ multiplex PCR, and the TCRdb table lists in-frame clones only, not all of them. Here the sample spans approximately 650,000 clones, around 95% being singletons. Study-level findings and limits: Clonotypes which were not shared had lower generation probabilities than clonotypes that all four donors shared. Only blood was sampled; tissue repertoires likely differ.

This TCR was recovered from a woman in her 30s in good health. The rearrangement links TRBV5-1 to TRBJ2-1; D might be TRBD1 or TRBD2, each matching 5 bases. The sample was naive CD8+ T cells sorted from blood. CDR3 region: CASSIRGTGYEQFF. The CDR3 coding sequence is TGCGCCAGCAGCATCCGTGGGACCGGGTATGAGCAGTTCTTC.